Sequencing of this T cell receptor (beta chain) was carried out in a study of Tregs in tolerant kidney transplant recipients. Study-level results: This study did not directly address biological reproducibility. Nucleotide sequences could not be compared across some patients' samples due to primer changes.

Here immunoSEQ multiplex PCR was the method, and the copy in TCRdb shows in-frame clones only, minus some. The sample has more than 60,000 clones; 70% to 90% are singletons. V lost 6 bases, J lost 0 bases, and 24 bases lay in between. Germline V lookup: CDR1 SNHLY, CDR2 FYNNEI. The CDR3 is 19 amino acids. A single count supports this clone. Its antigen remains unidentified. CD4+CD25+CD127- Tregs, CD4+CD25- non-Tregs, CD4 and CD8 cells were sorted. The input for sequencing was Tregs from blood, taken before the transplant. The clonotype was recovered from a human donor who received a combined kidney and bone marrow transplant. The chain carries TRBV2 and TRBJ1-5; a possible D gene is TRBD1 (5 bases). The CDR3 spells CASSLSGTGITYSNQPQHF. The CDR3 DNA sequence: TGTGCCAGCAGCCTATCCGGGACGGGTATCACTTATAGCAATCAGCCCCAGCATTTT.